The 22 T cell receptor beta chains below were found in one sample sequenced in a study of read filtering for tumor transcriptome and immune sequencing. Molecular barcoded adaptors covering alpha/delta and beta/gamma chains were used on roughly 400 ng RNA. Using its own MiXCR run on the reads, TCRdb lists one record per CDR3 protein. The data show 35,000 to 45,000 distinct CDR3 sequences, with roughly 13% seen just once and about two fifths held by the top ten. Sequences were obtained from a population of CD138-negative cells sorted from bone marrow. The receptors stem from a donor aged 40 or over with multiple myeloma.

As concerns this clonotype: A clone one base away is much larger, so this may be a read error. The rearrangement links TRBV6-5 to TRBJ2-3, with D uncertain. From germline, CDR1 is MNHEY and CDR2 SVGAGI. The CDR3 has 16 residues. The CDR3 spells CASRYSTPPGTDTQYF. In nucleotides, the CDR3 is TGTGCCAGCAGATACTCGACCCCACCCGGCACAGATACGCAGTATTTT.

With respect to this clonotype: Germline is not matched at one junction end, which may reflect a read error. CDR3 sequence: CASSWTENTIHF. The DNA of the CDR3 is TGTGCCAGCAGCTGGACCGAAAACACCATACATTTT. V usage is TRBV7-2 and J usage is TRBJ1-3; D ambiguous. In germline, CDR1 is SGHTA, CDR2 FQGNSA. There are 12 residues in the CDR3.

This clonotype was seen many times. V gene TRBV5-1 combines with J gene TRBJ2-1, with 10 bases aligning to TRBD2. The CDR3 totals 16 residues. Germline V gives CDR1 SGHRS, CDR2 YFSETQ. The V gene end was trimmed by 2 bases and the J gene end by 7 bases; junction bases not matched to a gene: 9. The CDR3 here is CASSLKAGGGTNEQFF. CDR3 nucleotides: TGCGCCAGCAGCTTAAAAGCGGGAGGGGGGACGAATGAGCAGTTCTTC.

This clonotype was seen repeatedly, ten times or more. This sequence joins TRBV7-9 and TRBJ1-1; D gene unclear. The CDR3 has 12 amino acids. The germline V and J ends were trimmed by 6 bases and 7 bases, with 12 bases remaining between them. The germline gives CDR1 SEHNR, CDR2 FQNEAQ (reference sequence). DNA of the CDR3: TGTGCCAGCAGTATGAACACGCGTGAAGCTTTCTTT. Translation gives CASSMNTREAFF.

There are many counts of this clonotype. The DNA of the CDR3 is TGTGCCAGCAGCTTAGCGCAAGGCAGGGTCAACCTCCCTTCCTACGAGCAGTACTTC. Translating gives CASSLAQGRVNLPSYEQYF. The V gene is TRBV7-8, the J gene TRBJ2-7; TRBD1 might be the D (5 bases). This CDR3 has 19 residues. V was trimmed by 0 bases and J by 1 base, leaving 22 bases between them. Germline V gives CDR1 SGHVS, CDR2 FQNEAQ.

CDR3 protein: CSATNQVPGQGANVLTF. CDR3 sequence (DNA): TGCAGTGCTACTAATCAAGTCCCGGGACAGGGGGCCAACGTCCTGACTTTC. The rearrangement joins TRBV20-1 to TRBJ2-6; 7 nucleotides line up with TRBD1. The V and J ends lost 4 bases and 4 bases, in that order; junction bases with no gene match: 13. Germline CDR1 is DFQATT and CDR2 is SNEGSKA (reference sequence). This CDR3 is 17 amino acids long.

This clonotype was found many times. This chain joins TRBV2 and TRBJ2-5; 7 bases fit TRBD2. CDR1 SNHLY and CDR2 FYNNEI come from the germline V gene. The CDR3 spans 17 residues. V shed 0 bases, J shed 4 bases, and the junction held 11 bases outside the gene matches. The CDR3 DNA reads as TGTGCCAGCAGTGAAGCGTGGGAAGTGGGGAGGGGAGAGACCCAGTACTTC. This gives the protein CASSEAWEVGRGETQYF. Filled out from reference TRBV2 and TRBJ2-5, the complete variable domain reads EPEVTQTPSHQVTQMGQEVILRCVPISNHLYFYWYRQILGQKVEFLVSFYNNEISEKSEIFDDQFSVERPDGSNFTLKIRSTKLEDSAMYFCASSEAWEVGRGETQYFGPGTRLLVL.

This clonotype was seen a few times. This rearrangement joins TRBV9 to TRBJ1-3; 9 bases align to TRBD1. Germline V gives CDR1 SGDLS, CDR2 YYNGEE. CDR3 length: 17 amino acids. J was trimmed by 1 base and V by 4 bases; bases with no gene match: 9. The CDR3 sequence: CASSLSTGGLSGNTIYF. CDR3 in DNA: TGTGCCAGCAGCTTATCAACAGGGGGCCTTTCTGGAAACACCATATATTTT.

This clonotype has at least ten counts. The V call is TRBV12-5, the J call TRBJ1-1; TRBD1 is a possible D gene (6 bases). This CDR3 has 13 residues. V lost 6 bases and J lost 4, with 12 bases in between. Germline-derived CDR1 and CDR2 are LGHNT and FRNRAP. This chain's CDR3 is CASGPRGSTEAFF. Here the CDR3 DNA reads TGTGCTAGTGGCCCCAGGGGAAGCACTGAAGCTTTCTTT.

This clonotype was observed many times. V is TRBV6-2 or TRBV6-3 and J is TRBJ1-5; weak D call: TRBD1 (5 bases). Germline V gene lookup returns CDR1 MNHEY and CDR2 SVGEGT. CDR3 length equals 12 residues. With 6 bases removed from V and 10 bases from J, the gap between germline ends came to 13 bases. The CDR3 DNA follows: TGTGCCAGCAGAAATCAGGGATCTCCCCAGCATTTT. Its translation is CASRNQGSPQHF.

This chain links TRBV7-3 with TRBJ2-2, with D maybe TRBD1 (6 bases). The germline CDR1 and CDR2 sequences are SGHTA and FQGTGA. This CDR3 contains 14 residues. The germline V and J ends were trimmed by 6 bases and 1 base, with 9 bases remaining between them. This CDR3 is CASSPGENTGELFF. In nucleotides, the CDR3 is TGTGCCAGCAGTCCAGGGGAGAACACCGGGGAGCTGTTTTTT.

This clonotype occurred many times. CDR3: CSVDESTDTQYF. The DNA of the CDR3 is TGCAGCGTTGACGAGAGCACAGATACGCAGTATTTT. The chain carries TRBV29-1 and TRBJ2-3; D unresolved. Germline CDR1 is SQVTM and CDR2 is ANQGSEA. This CDR3 has 12 residues. V lost 3 bases, J lost 0 bases, and 4 bases lay in between.

The chain links TRBV2 to TRBJ2-1, with 7 bases that match TRBD2. The trim removed 7 bases at V and 6 bases at J, leaving 9 bases unmatched. The CDR3 is 14 residues long. CDR1 SNHLY and CDR2 FYNNEI come from the germline V gene. The CDR3 spells CASNLGLAVNEQFF. In DNA, the CDR3 is TGTGCCAGCAATTTAGGGCTAGCGGTCAATGAGCAGTTCTTC.

This clonotype was observed at least ten times. J is TRBJ2-6 and V is TRBV6-6; 11 nucleotides align to TRBD1. The V segment lost 8 bases and the J segment 4 bases; nucleotides outside the gene matches: 10. Germline CDR1 and CDR2: MNHNY and SVGAGI (reference sequence). The CDR3 is 17 amino acids. CDR3 loop: CASWLGQGAQGANVLTF. The CDR3 nucleotides read TGTGCCAGCTGGTTAGGACAGGGGGCGCAAGGGGCCAACGTCCTGACTTTC.

This clonotype was seen many times. V is TRBV11-2 and J is TRBJ2-2; D is unclear. CDR3 length equals 13 residues. The germline gives CDR1 SGHAT, CDR2 FQNNGV. V lost 5 bases and J 5 bases, leaving 9 bases between the germline ends. The chain's CDR3 is CASSPTPTGELFF. The DNA for the CDR3 is TGTGCCAGCAGCCCTACCCCTACCGGGGAGCTGTTTTTT.

This clonotype was detected ten times or more. This rearrangement joins TRBV29-1 to TRBJ2-1; D not resolved. V dropped 1 base and J dropped 3 bases, with 10 bases sitting between them. Germline CDR1 is SQVTM and CDR2 is ANQGSEA. The CDR3 extends over 14 amino acids. For the CDR3, the DNA is TGCAGCGTTGAAGGGGATACCTACTACAATGAGCAGTTCTTC. It codes for CSVEGDTYYNEQFF.

This clonotype was observed at least ten times. The chain recombines TRBV6-1 with TRBJ2-5, with a possible D match to TRBD1 (6 bases). Germline CDR1 MNHNS, CDR2 SASEGT. This CDR3 comprises 13 residues. The germline V and J ends were trimmed by 4 bases and 1 base, with 7 bases remaining between them. CDR3 amino acids: CASSGQVQETQYF. The CDR3, as DNA: TGTGCCAGCAGTGGACAGGTCCAAGAGACCCAGTACTTC.

The table lists this clonotype with many counts. The J gene is TRBJ2-1, the V gene TRBV5-6; 8 bases fit TRBD1. Trimming took 1 base from V and 7 from J; bases not matched to a gene: 4. This CDR3 is built from 14 residues. Germline V gives CDR1 SGHDT, CDR2 YYEEEE. CDR3 nucleotide sequence: TGTGCCAGCAGCTTGAGGACAGGGAGGAATGAGCAGTTCTTC. It yields the protein CASSLRTGRNEQFF.

This clonotype was found many times. The rearrangement uses TRBV30 and TRBJ2-6, with TRBD1 matching 9 bases. The germline V gene encodes CDR1 GTSNPN and CDR2 SVGIG (reference sequence). Losses at the gene ends were 4 bases for V and 0 bases for J; bases not matched to a gene: 7. The CDR3 consists of 17 residues. CDR3 protein: CAWIRTGASSGANVLTF. The CDR3 region has the DNA TGTGCCTGGATCCGGACAGGGGCTAGCTCTGGGGCCAACGTCCTGACTTTC.

This clonotype was counted at least ten times. The chain combines TRBV4-2 with TRBJ2-2; the D gene is possibly TRBD2 (6 bases). V lost 5 bases and J 1 base, leaving 11 bases between the germline ends. The CDR3 spans 15 residues. Germline V gene lookup returns CDR1 LGHNA and CDR2 YNFKEQ. The CDR3 reads CASSLEAGNTGELFF. In DNA form, the CDR3 reads TGTGCCAGCAGCTTGGAAGCGGGGAACACCGGGGAGCTGTTTTTT.

Concerning this clonotype: A far bigger clonotype differs at one base, so this is likely a read error. V and J are TRBV4-3 and TRBJ2-7; 13 bases agree with TRBD2. Germline values: CDR1 LGHNA, CDR2 YSLEER. V shed 1 base and J 7 bases; nucleotides not matched to a gene: 10. This CDR3 spans 17 amino acids. The CDR3 nucleotides are TGCGCCAGCAGCCAAGGCCGGACTAGCGGGAGCCACAATGAGCAGTACTTC. Amino acid sequence: CASSQGRTSGSHNEQYF.

Remarks on this clonotype: A much larger clone sits a single nucleotide away, making a read error possible. This chain uses TRBV7-3 with TRBJ2-3; 8 bases are a match to TRBD1. The ends lost 5 bases at V and 4 bases at J; junction bases unmatched: 8. The length of the CDR3 is 15 residues. CDR1 is SGHTA and CDR2 is FQGTGA in the germline V gene. Here the CDR3 DNA reads TGTGCCAGCAGCCTCGGGGCAGGGGGCGCAGATACGCAGTATTTT. Translation: CASSLGAGGADTQYF. Using reference TRBV7-3 and TRBJ2-3 for the parts outside the CDR3, the full variable domain is GAGVSQTPSNKVTEKGKYVELRCDPISGHTALYWYRQSLGQGPEFLIYFQGTGAADDSGLPNDRFFAVRPEGSVSTLKIQRTERGDSAVYLCASSLGAGGADTQYFGPGTRLTVL.